One sample yielded the 19 T cell receptor beta chains listed below, sequenced in a study of blood T cell repertoires in COVID-19 (dated by TCRdb to the early 2020s). Preparation of the library involved the immunoSEQ multiplex PCR assay. TCRdb took this table from immuneACCESS and kept in-frame rearrangements with V and J called. Such tables lack part of the clones; where checked against another copy, unresolved V genes explain under half of the gap, and the rest is unexplained. Counted in this sample were fewer than 200,000 clones; about 88% of them appeared once. The ten top clones hold around 23% of the sample. Sequencing was carried out using PBMCs or T cells enriched from blood (not recorded which). Every receptor here comes from a middle-aged woman in a cohort exposed to, infected with or recovered from COVID-19 (not recorded which).

In DNA form, the CDR3 reads TGTGCCAGCAGTTTAGGTCGGGACAGGGAAGGCAATGAGCAGTTCTTC. It is translated as CASSLGRDREGNEQFF. The V call is TRBV27, the J call TRBJ2-1; 9 bases align to TRBD1. Germline V gives CDR1 MNHEY, CDR2 SMNVEV (reference sequence). This CDR3 spans 16 amino acids. Unmatched junction bases numbered 8, after V lost 2 bases and J lost 6 bases.

The chain has TRBV7-2 and TRBJ2-2; TRBD1 agrees at 7 bases. CDR1 and CDR2 from the germline V gene are SGHTA and FQGNSA. The CDR3 covers 15 residues. The V segment lost 3 bases and the J segment 0 bases; nucleotides outside the gene matches: 1. CDR3 sequence reads: CASSLGQTNTGELFF. DNA of the CDR3: TGTGCCAGCAGCTTGGGACAGACGAACACCGGGGAGCTGTTTTTT.

The CDR3 sequence: CASSKNRESFRQPQHF. The CDR3 nucleotides read TGTGCCAGCAGTAAGAACAGGGAGTCCTTTAGACAGCCCCAGCATTTT. J is TRBJ1-5 and V is TRBV5-6, with a weak D call TRBD1 (6 bases). Germline CDR1 is SGHDT and CDR2 is YYEEEE. The CDR3 runs to 16 residues. With 5 bases removed from V and 7 bases from J, the gap between germline ends came to 22 bases.

The genes are TRBV19 and TRBJ1-1; 7 positions agree with TRBD1. The CDR3 consists of 13 residues. Germline CDR1 is LNHDA and CDR2 is SQIVND (reference sequence). Trimming removed 7 bases from V and 11 bases from J; junction bases left unmatched: 13. This CDR3 is CASNYRQGRGAFF. The CDR3 DNA reads as TGTGCCAGTAACTACCGACAGGGACGGGGGGCTTTCTTT. The complete variable domain, with remaining parts taken from reference TRBV19 and TRBJ1-1, reads DGGITQSPKYLFRKEGQNVTLSCEQNLNHDAMYWYRQDPGQGLRLIYYSQIVNDFQKGDIAEGYSVSREKKESFPLTVTSAQKNPTAFYLCASNYRQGRGAFFGQGTRLTVV.

This clone showed up just once. This chain links TRBV28 with TRBJ2-3; no definite D call. Per germline, CDR1 MDHEN and CDR2 SYDVKM. This CDR3 is 12 amino acids long. The V and J ends lost 8 bases and 4 bases respectively, with 10 bases between them. This CDR3 is CASGGPADTQYF. The CDR3 DNA sequence: TGTGCCAGCGGTGGGCCCGCAGATACGCAGTATTTT. The variable domain in full, completed from reference TRBV28 and TRBJ2-3, reads DVKVTQSSRYLVKRTGEKVFLECVQDMDHENMFWYRQDPGLGLRLIYFSYDVKMKEKGDIPEGYSVSREKKERFSLILESASTNQTSMYLCASGGPADTQYFGPGTRLTVL.

V and J are TRBV7-2 and TRBJ2-3; a possible D gene is TRBD2 (6 bases). V lost 5 bases and J lost 4, with 19 bases in between. Germline V CDR1 and CDR2: SGHTA, FQGNSA. The CDR3 spans 16 residues. CDR3 loop: CASSPPGGGTPDTQYF. The CDR3 DNA is TGTGCCAGCAGCCCCCCCGGTGGAGGGACGCCAGATACGCAGTATTTT.

This rearrangement joins TRBV5-1 to TRBJ1-1; D is undetermined. The CDR3 totals 13 residues. CDR1 is SGHRS, CDR2 YFSETQ, per germline. V was clipped by 7 bases and J by 0 bases, with 10 bases between them. CDR3 residues: CASPGDMNTEAFF. Here the CDR3 DNA reads TGCGCCAGCCCGGGAGACATGAACACTGAAGCTTTCTTT.

In regard to this clone: A junction end diverges from the germline sequence, so it may reflect a read error. The rearrangement joins TRBV18 to TRBJ1-1; D not resolved. The germline gives CDR1 KGHSH, CDR2 LQKENI. This CDR3 comprises 13 residues. CDR3 loop: CASSPRTGTEAFF. DNA for the CDR3: TGTGCCAGCTCCCCACGAACGGGCACTGAAGCTTTCTTT.

This chain connects TRBV10-3 to TRBJ1-2; 10 bases agree with TRBD1. The ends lost 4 bases at V and 7 bases at J; junction bases unmatched: 6. This CDR3 comprises 14 residues. Germline CDR1 is ENHRY and CDR2 is SYGVKD. Here the CDR3 DNA reads TGTGCCATCAGTGCCCCTCGGACAGGGGGTGGCTACACCTTC. The encoded protein is CAISAPRTGGGYTF.

The chain recombines TRBV10-2 with TRBJ1-1, with D uncertain. CDR1 is WSHSY, CDR2 SAAADI, per germline. V was shortened by 3 bases and J by 3 bases, with 11 bases between the two germline ends. This CDR3 comprises 14 residues. The CDR3 spells CASSDRVSYTEAFF. CDR3 sequence (DNA): TGCGCCAGCAGTGATCGGGTCTCATACACTGAAGCTTTCTTT.

The rearrangement links TRBV13 to TRBJ2-1, with TRBD2 identical over 11 bases. The ends lost 0 bases at V and 7 bases at J; junction bases unmatched: 5. CDR1 is PRHDT and CDR2 is FYEKMQ in the germline V gene (reference sequence). This CDR3 has 16 amino acids. The CDR3 sequence: CASSLGLAGVNNEQFF. CDR3 nucleotide sequence: TGTGCCAGCAGCTTAGGACTAGCGGGAGTGAATAATGAGCAGTTCTTC.

The CDR3 DNA sequence: TGCGCCAGCAGCCGCTCTAGCGGGGGGGCCGAAGAGACCCAGTACTTC. It translates to CASSRSSGGAEETQYF. The chain couples TRBV4-1 to TRBJ2-5; 12 bases map to TRBD2. Germline trimming cut 4 bases from V and 3 bases from J; bases unmatched to any gene: 6. This CDR3 has 16 amino acids. Looked up from germline, CDR1 is MGHRA and CDR2 is YSYEKL.

CDR3 coding DNA: TGTGCCAGCGGAAAAGGACTAGCGGGAGACTACGAGCAGTACTTC. Protein product: CASGKGLAGDYEQYF. The rearrangement links TRBV5-6 to TRBJ2-7; the match to TRBD2 covers 13 bases. CDR1 and CDR2 from the germline V gene are SGHDT and YYEEEE. The CDR3 totals 15 residues. J was trimmed by 3 bases and V by 7 bases; bases with no gene match: 7.

The chain is built from TRBV7-9 and TRBJ1-4, with D perhaps TRBD1 (6 bases). Germline values: CDR1 SEHNR, CDR2 FQNEAQ (reference sequence). With 5 bases removed from V and 0 bases from J, the gap between germline ends came to 13 bases. The CDR3 consists of 16 residues. CDR3 loop: CASSPWAGATNEKLFF. CDR3 in DNA: TGTGCCAGCAGCCCCTGGGCAGGGGCAACTAATGAAAAACTGTTTTTT.

The chain is built from TRBV28 and TRBJ1-2; D is perhaps TRBD1 (5 bases). The CDR3 covers 13 residues. V was trimmed by 3 bases and J by 3 bases, leaving 8 bases between them. CDR1 and CDR2 from the germline V gene are MDHEN and SYDVKM. CDR3 nucleotide sequence: TGTGCCAGCAGTTTCTGGGGCGACTATGGCTACACCTTC. This encodes CASSFWGDYGYTF.

The V gene is TRBV25-1, the J gene TRBJ2-1; 8 nucleotides align to TRBD2. The germline gives CDR1 MGHDK, CDR2 SYGVNS. The CDR3 runs to 14 residues. V gave up 4 bases and J gave up 4 bases; unmatched junction bases: 3. This chain's CDR3 is CASSAGLDYNEQFF. In nucleotides, the CDR3 is TGTGCCAGCAGTGCGGGACTAGATTACAATGAGCAGTTCTTC. Based on the CDR3 plus reference TRBV25-1 and TRBJ2-1, the full variable domain is EADIYQTPRYLVIGTGKKITLECSQTMGHDKMYWYQQDPGMELHLIHYSYGVNSTEKGDLSSESTVSRIRTEHFPLTLESARPSHTSQYLCASSAGLDYNEQFFGPGTRLTVL.

This clone was counted once. The chain combines TRBV19 with TRBJ1-4; TRBD1 is a possible D gene (6 bases). Looked up from germline, CDR1 is LNHDA and CDR2 is SQIVND (reference sequence). V was clipped by 5 bases and J by 5 bases, with 12 bases between them. The CDR3 runs 14 residues. The CDR3 bases are TGTGCCAGTAGTCGAGAGGGGACAAATGAAAAACTGTTTTTT. Amino acids: CASSREGTNEKLFF.

This clone was observed a single time. The V call is TRBV28, the J call TRBJ1-5, with D possibly being TRBD1 (6 bases). This CDR3 has 13 amino acids. Germline loops: CDR1 MDHEN, CDR2 SYDVKM. Trimming removed 6 bases at V and 4 bases at J, with 10 bases between. Here the CDR3 DNA reads TGTGCCAGCAGCGACAGGATGAATCAGCCCCAGCATTTT. Translating it yields CASSDRMNQPQHF.

This rearrangement joins TRBV15 to TRBJ2-7, with a tentative D call TRBD1 (6 bases). The CDR3 spans 12 residues. The V end was cut by 5 bases, the J end by 4 bases, with 9 bases between. Germline values: CDR1 LNHNV, CDR2 YYDKDF (reference sequence). Here the CDR3 DNA reads TGTGCCACCAGCGTCAGGGGTTACGAGCAGTACTTC. It yields the protein CATSVRGYEQYF.